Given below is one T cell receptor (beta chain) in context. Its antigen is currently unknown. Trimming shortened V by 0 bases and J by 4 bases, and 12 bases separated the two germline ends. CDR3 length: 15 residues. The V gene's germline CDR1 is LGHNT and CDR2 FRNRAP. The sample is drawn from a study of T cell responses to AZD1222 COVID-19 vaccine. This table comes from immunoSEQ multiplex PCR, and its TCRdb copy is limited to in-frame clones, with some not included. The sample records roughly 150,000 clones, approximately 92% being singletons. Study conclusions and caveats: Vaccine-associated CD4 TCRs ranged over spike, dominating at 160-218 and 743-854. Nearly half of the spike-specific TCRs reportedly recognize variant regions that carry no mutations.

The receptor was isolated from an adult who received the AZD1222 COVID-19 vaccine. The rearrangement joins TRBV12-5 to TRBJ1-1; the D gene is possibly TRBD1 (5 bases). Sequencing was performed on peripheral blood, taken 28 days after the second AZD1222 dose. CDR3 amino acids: CASGLVLGRGTEAFF. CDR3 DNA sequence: TGTGCTAGTGGTTTGGTACTGGGGCGGGGCACTGAAGCTTTCTTT.